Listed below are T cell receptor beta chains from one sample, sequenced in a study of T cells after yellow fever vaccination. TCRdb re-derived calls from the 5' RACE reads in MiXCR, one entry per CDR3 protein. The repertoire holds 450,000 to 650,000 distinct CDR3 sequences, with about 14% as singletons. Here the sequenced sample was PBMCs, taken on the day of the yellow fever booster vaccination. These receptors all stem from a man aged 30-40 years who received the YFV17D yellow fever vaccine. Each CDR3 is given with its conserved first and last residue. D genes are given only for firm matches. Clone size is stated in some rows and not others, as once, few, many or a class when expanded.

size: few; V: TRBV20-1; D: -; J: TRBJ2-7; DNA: TGCAGTGCGCCGCCCTTGGGAGTCTCCTACGAGCAGTACTTC; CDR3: CSAPPLGVSYEQYF
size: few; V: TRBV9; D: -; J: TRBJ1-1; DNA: TGTGCCAGCAGCCCTATAGGGACGGGGCGTCAGAACACTGAAGCTTTCTTT; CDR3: CASSPIGTGRQNTEAFF
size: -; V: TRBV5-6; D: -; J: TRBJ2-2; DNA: TGTGCCAGCAGCTTTCGACGCAGCCGGTCCGGGGAGCTGTTTTTT; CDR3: CASSFRRSRSGELFF
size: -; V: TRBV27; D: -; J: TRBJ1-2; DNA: TGTGCCAGCAGTTTGTCCCAGACCAACTATGGCTACACCTTC; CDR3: CASSLSQTNYGYTF
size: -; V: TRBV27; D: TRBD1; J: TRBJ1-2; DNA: TGTGCCAGCAGTTTAGCCGCGACAGGGTACTATGGCTACACCTTC; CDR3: CASSLAATGYYGYTF
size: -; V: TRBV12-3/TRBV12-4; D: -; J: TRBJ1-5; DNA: TGTGCCAGCAGTTTCTCGGGAGATAGCAATCAGCCCCAGCATTTT; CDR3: CASSFSGDSNQPQHF
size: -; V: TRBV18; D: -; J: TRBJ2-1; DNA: TGTGCCAGCTCACCACCGAGGAGGTTAGGGTACAATGAGCAGTTCTTC; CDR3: CASSPPRRLGYNEQFF
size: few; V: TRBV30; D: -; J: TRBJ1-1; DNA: TGTGCCTGGAGTGAGGTCACTGAAGCTTTCTTT; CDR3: CAWSEVTEAFF
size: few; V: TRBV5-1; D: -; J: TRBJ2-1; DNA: TGCGCCAGCAGCTGGGAGAACCGTGGTGAGCAGTTCTTC; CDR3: CASSWENRGEQFF
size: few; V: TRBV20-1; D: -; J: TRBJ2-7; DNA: TGCAGTGCCCCTGGGAGCGAGCCCTACGAGCAGTACTTC; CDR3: CSAPGSEPYEQYF
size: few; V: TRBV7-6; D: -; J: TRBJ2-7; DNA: TGTGCCAGCAGCTTCGCGGAATCGTACGAGCAGTACTTC; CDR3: CASSFAESYEQYF
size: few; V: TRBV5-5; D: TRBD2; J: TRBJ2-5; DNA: TGTGCCAGCAGCCTACTAGCGGTCATGGGAGAGACCCAGTACTTC; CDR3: CASSLLAVMGETQYF
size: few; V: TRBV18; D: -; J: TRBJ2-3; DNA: TGTGCCAGCTCACCGGATGGGACGGGGTTAGATACGCAGTATTTT; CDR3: CASSPDGTGLDTQYF
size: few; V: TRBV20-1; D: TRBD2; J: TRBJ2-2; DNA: TGCAGTGCTAGAGGGGCCGGGAGGCCGAACACCGGGGAGCTGTTTTTT; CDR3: CSARGAGRPNTGELFF
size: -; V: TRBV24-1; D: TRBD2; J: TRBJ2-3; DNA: TGTGCCACCAGTGACCTAGCGGGAGGGCTTGATACGCAGTATTTT; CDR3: CATSDLAGGLDTQYF
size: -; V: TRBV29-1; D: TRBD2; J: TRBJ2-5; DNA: TGCAGCGTTGCGAAGACTAGCGGGATCCAAGAGACCCAGTACTTC; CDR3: CSVAKTSGIQETQYF
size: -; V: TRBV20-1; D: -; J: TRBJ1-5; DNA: TGCAGTGCTAGAGAGGGGGCCCGGGGGCAGCCCCAGCATTTT; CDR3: CSAREGARGQPQHF
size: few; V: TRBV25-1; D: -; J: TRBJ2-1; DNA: TGTGCCAGCAGTGAAGGGAGAGTCCTCAATGAGCAGTTCTTC; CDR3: CASSEGRVLNEQFF
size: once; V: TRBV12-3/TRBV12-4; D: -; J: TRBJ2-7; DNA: TGTGCCAGCAGTTTATGGGGGGTATTCTACGAGCAGTACTTC; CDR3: CASSLWGVFYEQYF
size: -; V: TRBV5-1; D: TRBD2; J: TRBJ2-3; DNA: TGCGCCAGCAGAACAATAGCGGGAGTGGGGCCAGATACGCAGTATTTT; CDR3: CASRTIAGVGPDTQYF
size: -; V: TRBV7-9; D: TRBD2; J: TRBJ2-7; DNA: TGTGCCAGCAGCCTAGCGGGCACAATCTCCTACGAGCAGTACTTC; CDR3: CASSLAGTISYEQYF
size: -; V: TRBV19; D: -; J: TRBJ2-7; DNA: TGTGCCAGTAGGAGGATCCCGGGACCCCAGAACCACGAGCAGTACTTC; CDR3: CASRRIPGPQNHEQYF
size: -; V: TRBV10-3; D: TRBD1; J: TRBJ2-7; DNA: TGTGCCATCAGTGAGTCGCTCGGACAGGGTCCAAGCTCCTACGAGCAGTACTTC; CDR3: CAISESLGQGPSSYEQYF
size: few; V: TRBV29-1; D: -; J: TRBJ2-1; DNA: TGCAGCGGAAGTCCTAGGAGCTCCTACAATGAGCAGTTCTTC; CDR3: CSGSPRSSYNEQFF
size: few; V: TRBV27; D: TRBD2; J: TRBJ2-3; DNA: TGTGCCAGCATTAGCGGGGTCTCAGATACGCAGTATTTT; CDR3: CASISGVSDTQYF
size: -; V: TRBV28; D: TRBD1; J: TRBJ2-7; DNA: TGTGCCAGCAGCCCTCCGACAGGGGACTACGAGCAGTACTTC; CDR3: CASSPPTGDYEQYF
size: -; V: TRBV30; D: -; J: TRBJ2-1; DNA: TGTGCCTGGAGCCCTTTAGGCGAGCAGTTCTTC; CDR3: CAWSPLGEQFF
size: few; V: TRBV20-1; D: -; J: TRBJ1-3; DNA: TGCAGTGCTCGGACGGTGAGCTCTGGAAACACCATATATTTT; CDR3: CSARTVSSGNTIYF
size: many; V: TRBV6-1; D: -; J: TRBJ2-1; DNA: TGTGCCAGCAACGAGGTGAGGGGCCTCAATGAGCAGTTCTTC; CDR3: CASNEVRGLNEQFF
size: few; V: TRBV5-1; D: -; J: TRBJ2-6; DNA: TGCGCCAGCAGCGGCAGGACAGCTCGTCAGAGCTCTGGGGCCAACGTCCTGACTTTC; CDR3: CASSGRTARQSSGANVLTF
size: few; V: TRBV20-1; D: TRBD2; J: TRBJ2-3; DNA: TGCAGTGCTATCCTACCGGGAGGGAAGAGGGTAAAAAATACGCAGTATTTT; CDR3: CSAILPGGKRVKNTQYF
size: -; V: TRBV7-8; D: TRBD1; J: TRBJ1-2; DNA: TGTGCCAGCAGCCGCGGGAGCAGGGGGCACTCTGGCTACACCTTC; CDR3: CASSRGSRGHSGYTF
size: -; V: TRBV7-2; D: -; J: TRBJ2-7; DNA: TGTGCCAGCAGTCAAGCCACAGGGTACGAGCAGTACTTC; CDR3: CASSQATGYEQYF
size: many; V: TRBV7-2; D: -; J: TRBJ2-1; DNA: TGTGCCAGCAGCCAGAGGGGGGGCGATGAGCAGTTCTTC; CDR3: CASSQRGGDEQFF
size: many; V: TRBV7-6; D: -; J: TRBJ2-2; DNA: TGTGCCAGCAGCTTAGCTTTCAGCCGCGACACCGGGGAGCTGTTTTTT; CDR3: CASSLAFSRDTGELFF
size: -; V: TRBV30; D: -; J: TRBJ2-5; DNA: TGTGCCTGGAGTCCGACCGGGAGCCCAGGGACCCAGTACTTC; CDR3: CAWSPTGSPGTQYF
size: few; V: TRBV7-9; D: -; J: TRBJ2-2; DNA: TGTGCCAGCAGCTTAGTCGGGTGGGCCACCGGGGAGCTGTTTTTT; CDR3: CASSLVGWATGELFF
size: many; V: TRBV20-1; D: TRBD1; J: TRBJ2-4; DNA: TGCAGTGCTAGACTCACTAGGACAGGGGACGAGAACATTCAGTACTTC; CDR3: CSARLTRTGDENIQYF
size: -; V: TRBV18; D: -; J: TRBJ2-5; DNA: TGTGCCAGCTCACCAACGACAGAAGAGACCCAGTACTTC; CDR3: CASSPTTEETQYF
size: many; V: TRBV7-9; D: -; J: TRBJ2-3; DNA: TGTGCCAGCCTGCTTTCCGCGGAAGATACGCAGTATTTT; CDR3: CASLLSAEDTQYF
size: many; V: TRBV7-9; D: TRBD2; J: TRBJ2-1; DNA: TGTGCCAGCAGCTCTGGACTAGCGGGAGATTTCGGCAATGAGCAGTTCTTC; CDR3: CASSSGLAGDFGNEQFF